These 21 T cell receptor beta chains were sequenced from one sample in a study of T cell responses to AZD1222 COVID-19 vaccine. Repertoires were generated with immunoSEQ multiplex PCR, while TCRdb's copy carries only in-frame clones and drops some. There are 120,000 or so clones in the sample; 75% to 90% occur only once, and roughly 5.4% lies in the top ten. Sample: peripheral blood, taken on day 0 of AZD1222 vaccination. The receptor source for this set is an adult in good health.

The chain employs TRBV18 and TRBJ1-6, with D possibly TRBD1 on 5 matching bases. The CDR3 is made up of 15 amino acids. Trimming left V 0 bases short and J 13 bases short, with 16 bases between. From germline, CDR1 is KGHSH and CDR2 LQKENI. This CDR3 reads CASSPPWDDAGPLHF. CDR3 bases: TGTGCCAGCTCACCACCGTGGGACGATGCTGGGCCCCTCCACTTT.

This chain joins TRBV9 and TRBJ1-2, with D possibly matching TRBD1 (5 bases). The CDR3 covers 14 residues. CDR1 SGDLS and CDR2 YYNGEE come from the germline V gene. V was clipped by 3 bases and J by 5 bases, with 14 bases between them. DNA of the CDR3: TGTGCCAGCAGCGCGGGGCAGGGTAGTTATGGCTACACCTTC. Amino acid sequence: CASSAGQGSYGYTF.

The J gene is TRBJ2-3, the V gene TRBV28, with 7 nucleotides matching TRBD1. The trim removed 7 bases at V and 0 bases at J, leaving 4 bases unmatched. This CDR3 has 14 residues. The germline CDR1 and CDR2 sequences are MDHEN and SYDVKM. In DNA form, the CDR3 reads TGTGCCAGCACCCTGACAGGGAGCACAGATACGCAGTATTTT. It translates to CASTLTGSTDTQYF.

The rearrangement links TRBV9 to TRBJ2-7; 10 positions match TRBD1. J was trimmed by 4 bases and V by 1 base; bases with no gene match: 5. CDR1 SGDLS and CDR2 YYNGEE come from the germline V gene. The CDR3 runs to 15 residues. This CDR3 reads CASSVRQGAVYEQYF. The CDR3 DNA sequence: TGTGCCAGCAGCGTAAGACAGGGGGCAGTGTACGAGCAGTACTTC.

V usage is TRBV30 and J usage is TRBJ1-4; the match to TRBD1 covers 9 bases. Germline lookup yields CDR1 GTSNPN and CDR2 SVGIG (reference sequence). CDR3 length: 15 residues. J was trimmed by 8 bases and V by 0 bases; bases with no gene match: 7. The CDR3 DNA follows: TGTGCCTGGAGTGTGGGACAGGGAGTTAAAGAAAAACTGTTTTTT. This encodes CAWSVGQGVKEKLFF. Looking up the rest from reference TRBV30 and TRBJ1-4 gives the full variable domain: SQTIHQWPATLVQPVGSPLSLECTVEGTSNPNLYWYRQAAGRGLQLLFYSVGIGQISSEVPQNLSASRPQDRQFILSSKKLLLSDSGFYLCAWSVGQGVKEKLFFGSGTQLSVL.

The CDR3 nucleotides read TGTGCCACCAGTGAGCGAGAACGGGACGACCGTGTGAGCTCCTACAATGAGCAGTTCTTC. Amino acid sequence: CATSERERDDRVSSYNEQFF. The chain employs TRBV24-1 and TRBJ2-1; either TRBD1 or TRBD2 may fit D (5 bases each). Trimming left V 4 bases short and J 0 bases short, with 24 bases between. CDR1 is KGHDR and CDR2 is SFDVKD in the germline V gene. This CDR3 region has 20 residues.

The CDR3 DNA sequence: TGTGCCAGCAGCTTATTGGGGCCGGACCTATATGGCTACACCTTC. This sequence encodes CASSLLGPDLYGYTF. The chain joins TRBV7-8 to TRBJ1-2; possibly TRBD1 for D (5 bases). The CDR3 contains 15 residues. Germline lookup yields CDR1 SGHVS and CDR2 FQNEAQ. V dropped 2 bases and J dropped 5 bases, with 15 bases sitting between them.

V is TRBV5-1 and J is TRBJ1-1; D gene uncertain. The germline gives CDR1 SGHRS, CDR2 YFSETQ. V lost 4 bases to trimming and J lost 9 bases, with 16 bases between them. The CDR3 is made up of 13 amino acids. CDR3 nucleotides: TGCGCCAGCAGCCTTGTGAACCCGGAACAAGCTTTCTTT. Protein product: CASSLVNPEQAFF.

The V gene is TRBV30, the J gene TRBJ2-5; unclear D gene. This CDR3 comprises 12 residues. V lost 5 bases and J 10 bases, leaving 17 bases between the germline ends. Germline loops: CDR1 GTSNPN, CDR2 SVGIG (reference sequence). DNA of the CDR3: TGTGCCTGGGCTATGACACTACCAGACCAGTACTTC. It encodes CAWAMTLPDQYF.

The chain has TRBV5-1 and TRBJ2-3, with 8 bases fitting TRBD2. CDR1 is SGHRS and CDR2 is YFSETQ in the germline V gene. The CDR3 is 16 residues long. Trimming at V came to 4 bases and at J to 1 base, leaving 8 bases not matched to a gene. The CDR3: CASSQPELAGTDTQYF. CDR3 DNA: TGCGCCAGCAGCCAACCGGAACTAGCGGGCACAGATACGCAGTATTTT.

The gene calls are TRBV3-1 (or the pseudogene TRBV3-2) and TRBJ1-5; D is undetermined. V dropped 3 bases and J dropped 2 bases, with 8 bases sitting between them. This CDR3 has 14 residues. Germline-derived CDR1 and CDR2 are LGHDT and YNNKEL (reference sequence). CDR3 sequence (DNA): TGTGCCAGCAGCCAGGGTTTTGGCAATCAGCCCCAGCATTTT. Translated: CASSQGFGNQPQHF.

CDR3: CASSYSRSNQPQHF. The DNA for the CDR3 is TGTGCCAGCAGTTACAGCCGAAGCAATCAGCCCCAGCATTTT. V gene TRBV6-6 combines with J gene TRBJ1-5; D unresolved. The CDR3 has 14 residues. V dropped 2 bases and J dropped 1 base, with 6 bases sitting between them. The V gene's germline CDR1 is MNHNY and CDR2 SVGAGI (reference sequence).

The CDR3 reads CASSQAVRTIYEQYF. DNA of the CDR3: TGCGCCAGCAGCCAAGCAGTTCGTACCATTTACGAGCAGTACTTC. The chain couples TRBV4-1 to TRBJ2-7; no clear D gene. This CDR3 has 15 residues. Germline V gene sequence: CDR1 MGHRA, CDR2 YSYEKL. The germline V and J ends were trimmed by 1 base and 4 bases, with 14 bases remaining between them.

This CDR3 reads CASSTGRSQLFF. The CDR3 bases are TGTGCCAGCAGTACCGGACGTTCCCAACTGTTTTTT. V gene TRBV12-3 or TRBV12-4 combines with J gene TRBJ1-4; no firm D call. V lost 5 bases, J lost 12 bases, and 13 bases lay in between. There are 12 residues in the CDR3.

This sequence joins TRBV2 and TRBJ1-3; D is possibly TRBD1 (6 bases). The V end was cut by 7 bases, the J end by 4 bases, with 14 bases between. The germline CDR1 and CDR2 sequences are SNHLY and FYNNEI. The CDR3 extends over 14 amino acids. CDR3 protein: CASKPPGAGNTIYF. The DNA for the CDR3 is TGTGCCAGCAAACCCCCAGGGGCGGGAAACACCATATATTTT.

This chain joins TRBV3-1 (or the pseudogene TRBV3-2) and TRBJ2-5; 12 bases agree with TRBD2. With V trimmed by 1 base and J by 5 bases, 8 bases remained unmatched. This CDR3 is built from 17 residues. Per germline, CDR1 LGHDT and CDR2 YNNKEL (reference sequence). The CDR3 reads CASSQGASGRAEETQYF. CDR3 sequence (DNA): TGTGCCAGCAGCCAAGGGGCTAGCGGGAGGGCCGAGGAGACCCAGTACTTC.

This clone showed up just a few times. DNA of the CDR3: TGCGCCAGCAGTGAGTCCGGGACAGGGGATGGCTACACCTTC. Translating gives CASSESGTGDGYTF. This chain joins TRBV10-1 and TRBJ1-2; 10 bases fit TRBD1. J gave up 6 bases and V 0 bases, and 1 base lay outside the gene matches. Germline CDR1 WNHNN, CDR2 SYGVQD (reference sequence). This CDR3 comprises 14 residues.

The CDR3 sequence: CASSFSIREFPEAFF. The CDR3 coding sequence is TGTGCCAGCAGCTTCTCTATAAGGGAATTTCCTGAAGCTTTCTTT. The rearrangement links TRBV7-2 to TRBJ1-1, with D uncertain. This CDR3 has 15 amino acids. Germline V gene lookup returns CDR1 SGHTA and CDR2 FQGNSA. Trimming removed 3 bases from V and 6 bases from J, with 17 bases in between.

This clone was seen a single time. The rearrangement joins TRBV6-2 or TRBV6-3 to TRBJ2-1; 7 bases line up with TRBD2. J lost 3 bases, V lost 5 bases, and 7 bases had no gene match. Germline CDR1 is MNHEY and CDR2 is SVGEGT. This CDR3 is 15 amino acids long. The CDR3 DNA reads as TGTGCCAGCAGTCCCCATGGACTAGACTACAATGAGCAGTTCTTC. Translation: CASSPHGLDYNEQFF.

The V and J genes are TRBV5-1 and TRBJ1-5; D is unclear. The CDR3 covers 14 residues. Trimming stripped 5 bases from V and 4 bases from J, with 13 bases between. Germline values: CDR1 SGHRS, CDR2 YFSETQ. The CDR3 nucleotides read TGCGCCAGCAGGACCGGGCCCGAGAATCAGCCCCAGCATTTT. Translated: CASRTGPENQPQHF.

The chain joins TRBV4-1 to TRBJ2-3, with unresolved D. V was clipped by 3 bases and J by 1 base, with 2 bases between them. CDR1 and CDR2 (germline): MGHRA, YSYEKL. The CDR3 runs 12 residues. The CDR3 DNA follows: TGCGCCAGCAGCCACGGCACAGATACGCAGTATTTT. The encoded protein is CASSHGTDTQYF.